This TCR beta chain was observed in a study of vaccination and CD4 T cells after COVID-19. In the study overall: Sampling that followed vaccination took place a median about 75 days after dose two, within a range of 14 to 241. Study conclusions and caveats: Convalescent patients studied were relatively few, and early post-infection timepoints were absent. Median SARS-CoV-2-reactive clonotype numbers rose nonsignificantly, 21 to 38.

The germline V gene has CDR1 MNHEY and CDR2 SVGEGT. This CDR3 spans 15 amino acids. V was clipped by 6 bases and J by 4 bases, with 18 bases between them. As for treatment: 10-day PBMC culture with coronavirus spike peptide pools or control peptides (ViraFEST assay). This clonotype has only a few counts. Its target is unknown. Researchers used the Oncomine TCR Beta short-read assay to sequence DNA from cultured CD4+ T cells. Once CD4+ T cells had been cultured, genomic DNA was extracted from them. MiXCR, run by TCRdb on the PCR reads, gives a single entry per CDR3 protein. In the table there are more than 13,000 distinct CDR3 sequences, around a fifth of which are singletons.

The clonotype was recovered from a human donor who received a COVID-19 vaccine. Sequencing was performed on CD4+ T cells from blood, cultured in vitro, taken before SARS-CoV-2 vaccination. V usage is TRBV6-2 or TRBV6-3 and J usage is TRBJ1-1; TRBD1 might be the D (5 bases). CDR3 protein: CASREAGPRSTEAFF. CDR3 nucleotide sequence: TGTGCCAGCAGGGAAGCAGGGCCTAGGAGCACTGAAGCTTTCTTT.